What follows is one TCR beta chain and its context. Its antigen is not known. This CDR3 contains 13 residues. Germline CDR1 and CDR2: MNHEY and SMNVEV (reference sequence). The V and J ends lost 3 bases and 4 bases, in that order; junction bases with no gene match: 3. This sample is drawn from a study of beta chain features in type 1 diabetes. On the study more broadly: Similarity in age, gender and cell yields was seen between patients and healthy donors.

Overall study results and limits: For patients, the naive, central memory and Treg TCRB repertoires appeared more alike than for healthy donors. Short templates might get an advantage during PCR, and this would be equal in patients and controls. Among patients with Type 1 diabetes, TCRB CDR3s were moderately but significantly shorter in every one of the four CD4+ subsets. Researchers cautioned that cDNA sequencing could over-represent cells with high TCR expression.

Every isolated RNA sample was fully reverse transcribed, so sequencing captured expressed TCRB transcripts. Sequenced by immunoSEQ multiplex PCR; TCRdb stores in-frame clones only, minus some. Of hundreds of thousands of clones detected, roughly an eighth appear once; the ten largest clones hold 0.03% to 0.045%. The sample was naive CD4+ T cells from blood. This TCR was sampled from a man between 18 and 29 years old with type 1 diabetes. This sequence joins TRBV27 and TRBJ2-7; TRBD1 aligns across 7 bases. The CDR3 reads CASSFGTAYEQYF. The CDR3, as DNA: TGTGCCAGCAGTTTTGGGACAGCGTACGAGCAGTACTTC.